This entry lists 28 T cell receptor beta chains sequenced from one sample in a study of Ad26.COV2.S vaccination and SARS-CoV-2 variants. Data came from immunoSEQ multiplex PCR; TCRdb stores just in-frame clones and leaves some out. The table has around 320,000 clones, roughly 84% seen once. Treatment denoted: around 19 received Ad26.COV2.S at low or high dose, single or two shots; 5 received placebo; per-sample allocation not given. Repertoires come from day 63 after the first vaccine or placebo injection. Sample: peripheral blood, taken in a trial of Ad26.COV2.S vaccine versus placebo. These receptor sequences come from a person aged 18-65 years who received the Ad26.COV2.S COVID-19 vaccine or a placebo.

V is TRBV3-1 (or the pseudogene TRBV3-2) and J is TRBJ2-7, with TRBD1 as a possible D gene (6 bases). The length of the CDR3 is 14 residues. Trimming removed 0 bases from V and 3 bases from J, with 9 bases in between. Germline V lookup: CDR1 LGHDT, CDR2 YNNKEL (reference sequence). In DNA form, the CDR3 reads TGTGCCAGCAGCCAAGAACAGGGTCACTACGAGCAGTACTTC. Translated: CASSQEQGHYEQYF.

As concerns this clone: Other DNA sequences in the same sample also yield this CDR3. The rearrangement links TRBV9 to TRBJ1-1, with a tentative D call TRBD1 (6 bases). The germline gives CDR1 SGDLS, CDR2 YYNGEE. The V end lost 2 bases, the J end lost 1 base, and 9 bases lay between the germline ends. The CDR3 covers 14 residues. The CDR3 DNA is TGTGCCAGCAGCGTCGGGGGCACGAACACTGAAGCTTTCTTT. Its protein is CASSVGGTNTEAFF.

The gene calls are TRBV27 and TRBJ1-4, with D hard to call. Trimming cost V 2 bases and J 1 base, with 5 bases left between them. The CDR3 length is 14 residues. Germline lookup yields CDR1 MNHEY and CDR2 SMNVEV (reference sequence). In DNA form, the CDR3 reads TGTGCCAGCAGTTTAGCTCGAACTAATGAAAAACTGTTTTTT. This codes for CASSLARTNEKLFF.

The CDR3 DNA sequence: TGTGCCAGCAGCCAAGCGGGGGAACGAGAGACCCAGTACTTC. Protein: CASSQAGERETQYF. This sequence joins TRBV3-1 (or the pseudogene TRBV3-2) and TRBJ2-5; perhaps TRBD2 as D (6 bases). The V and J ends lost 1 base and 4 bases respectively, with 10 bases between them. The CDR3 is 14 amino acids. CDR1 and CDR2 from the germline V gene are LGHDT and YNNKEL (reference sequence).

The chain employs TRBV14 and TRBJ1-5, with a weak D call TRBD1 (6 bases). Trimming stripped 4 bases from V and 2 bases from J, with 12 bases between. Per the germline V gene, CDR1 is SGHDN and CDR2 is FVKESK. The CDR3 length is 15 residues. CDR3 region: CASSPGGTGNQPQHF. In nucleotides, the CDR3 is TGTGCCAGCAGCCCGGGGGGCACGGGCAATCAGCCCCAGCATTTT.

The J gene is TRBJ2-2, the V gene TRBV2; D unclear. CDR1 is SNHLY and CDR2 is FYNNEI in the germline V gene. With 4 bases removed from V and 5 bases from J, the gap between germline ends came to 8 bases. The CDR3 sequence is 13 residues long. The CDR3 loop reads CASSVKGTGELFF. The CDR3 bases are TGTGCCAGCAGTGTCAAAGGGACCGGGGAGCTGTTTTTT.

The chain recombines TRBV9 with TRBJ1-6; 7 bases map to TRBD1. The CDR3 is 16 residues long. Germline CDR1 SGDLS, CDR2 YYNGEE. Germline trimming cut 2 bases from V and 9 bases from J; bases unmatched to any gene: 11. CDR3 protein: CASSVSVGGNSSPLHF. In DNA, the CDR3 is TGTGCCAGCAGCGTTTCGGTAGGGGGCAACAGTTCACCCCTCCACTTT.

This chain joins TRBV30 and TRBJ1-6; no reliable D call. The V and J ends lost 1 base and 1 base respectively, with 8 bases between them. From germline, CDR1 is GTSNPN and CDR2 SVGIG (reference sequence). The CDR3 runs 15 residues. The CDR3 DNA follows: TGTGCCTGGAGTGCCCCTGGATCCTATAATTCACCCCTCCACTTT. Its protein product is CAWSAPGSYNSPLHF.

This rearrangement joins TRBV9 to TRBJ2-7; tentative D call: TRBD1 (5 bases). V was cut by 5 bases and J by 3 bases, with 9 bases left in between. Germline assignment: CDR1 SGDLS and CDR2 YYNGEE. The CDR3 extends over 12 amino acids. CDR3 in DNA: TGTGCCAGCAGTCGAACAGGCTACGAGCAGTACTTC. This gives the protein CASSRTGYEQYF.

V gene TRBV12-3 or TRBV12-4 combines with J gene TRBJ2-1; D uncertain. This CDR3 spans 11 amino acids. V shed 3 bases and J shed 9 bases, with 6 bases lying between them. The CDR3 region is CASSFSGEQFF. CDR3 bases: TGTGCCAGCAGTTTTAGTGGTGAGCAGTTCTTC.

V usage is TRBV6-1 and J usage is TRBJ1-1; possible D gene TRBD1, 5 bases. The CDR3 is made up of 16 amino acids. Germline assignment: CDR1 MNHNS and CDR2 SASEGT. With 0 bases removed from V and 1 base from J, the gap between germline ends came to 12 bases. CDR3 in amino acids: CASSEADSHQNTEAFF. CDR3 nucleotide sequence: TGTGCCAGCAGTGAAGCCGACAGTCACCAGAACACTGAAGCTTTCTTT.

The chain has TRBV7-9 and TRBJ2-6; no definite D call. The CDR3 spans 16 residues. Germline assignment: CDR1 SEHNR and CDR2 FQNEAQ (reference sequence). Trimming took off 4 bases at V and 1 base at J, with 11 bases between the two ends. The CDR3, as DNA: TGTGCCAGCAGCTCCTGGGGTGAGTCTGGGGCCAACGTCCTGACTTTC. Protein: CASSSWGESGANVLTF.

J is TRBJ2-5 and V is TRBV15, with 11 bases matching TRBD2. Trimming cost V 0 bases and J 2 bases; bases outside gene matches: 2. The V gene's germline CDR1 is LNHNV and CDR2 YYDKDF (reference sequence). The CDR3 loop spans 16 amino acids. CDR3 residues: CATSRDPSGGQETQYF. For the CDR3, the DNA is TGTGCCACCAGCAGAGATCCTAGCGGGGGGCAAGAGACCCAGTACTTC.

The V gene is TRBV15, the J gene TRBJ2-7; 8 bases are a match to TRBD1. In germline, CDR1 is LNHNV, CDR2 YYDKDF (reference sequence). Germline trimming cut 9 bases from V and 2 bases from J; bases unmatched to any gene: 9. The CDR3 totals 14 residues. The CDR3 reads CATATGTGPYEQYF. DNA of the CDR3: TGTGCCACAGCAACCGGGACAGGACCCTACGAGCAGTACTTC.

The chain links TRBV4-1 to TRBJ2-2; tentative D call: TRBD2 (5 bases). Trimming cost V 4 bases and J 1 base, with 16 bases left between them. This CDR3 is built from 17 residues. Germline CDR1 is MGHRA and CDR2 is YSYEKL. Here the CDR3 DNA reads TGCGCCAGCAGCCGACAAGGAGGCGGAAAGAACACCGGGGAGCTGTTTTTT. Residues: CASSRQGGGKNTGELFF.

The rearrangement links TRBV28 to TRBJ2-3, with D possibly matching TRBD2 (7 bases). There are 13 residues in the CDR3. Trimming took off 7 bases at V and 4 bases at J, with 12 bases between the two ends. In germline, CDR1 is MDHEN, CDR2 SYDVKM. DNA for the CDR3: TGTGCCAGCAAGGAGGGGGGGGCAGATACGCAGTATTTT. Its translation: CASKEGGADTQYF.

The gene calls are TRBV7-2 and TRBJ1-5, with 9 bases that match TRBD1. The V gene end was trimmed by 1 base and the J gene end by 5 bases; junction bases not matched to a gene: 6. Germline CDR1 SGHTA, CDR2 FQGNSA. The CDR3 runs 16 residues. The CDR3 region has the DNA TGTGCCAGCAGCTTAGGAGGGACAGGGAGGTATCAGCCCCAGCATTTT. Protein sequence: CASSLGGTGRYQPQHF.

The chain couples TRBV7-6 to TRBJ1-2; tentative D call: TRBD1 (5 bases). Germline V CDR1 and CDR2: SGHVS, FNYEAQ. Trimming stripped 5 bases from V and 2 bases from J, with 15 bases between. The CDR3 has 15 residues. CDR3 coding DNA: TGTGCCAGCAGCCCTGGAGGACAACGGAACTATGGCTACACCTTC. It encodes CASSPGGQRNYGYTF. The full variable domain, with the rest looked up from reference TRBV7-6 and TRBJ1-2, is GAGVSQSPRYKVTKRGQDVALRCDPISGHVSLYWYRQALGQGPEFLTYFNYEAQQDKSGLPNDRFSAERPEGSISTLTIQRTEQRDSAMYRCASSPGGQRNYGYTFGSGTRLTVV.

The V call is TRBV28, the J call TRBJ2-7, with 9 nucleotides matching TRBD1. The CDR3 is 17 residues long. Germline-derived CDR1 and CDR2 are MDHEN and SYDVKM. V was clipped by 6 bases and J by 2 bases; unmatched bases: 14. The DNA for the CDR3 is TGTGCCAGCAGCGCATCCCCGGGACAGGGTTGGACCTACGAGCAGTACTTC. It codes for CASSASPGQGWTYEQYF.

The chain combines TRBV5-1 with TRBJ2-1; 10 bases are a match to TRBD2. Per the germline V gene, CDR1 is SGHRS and CDR2 is YFSETQ. After removal of 4 bases from V and 1 base from J, the junction contained 5 bases not matched to a gene. The CDR3 length is 16 residues. The CDR3 loop is CASSLPSGGSYNEQFF. For the CDR3, the DNA is TGCGCCAGCAGCCTTCCTAGCGGGGGTTCCTACAATGAGCAGTTCTTC.

The rearrangement joins TRBV21-1 to TRBJ1-4; no DNA check was done on the table's D call, TRBD1. TRBV21-1 is a listed pseudogene. The CDR3 has 17 residues. CDR3 in amino acids: CASSKEGTEATNEKLFF. The DNA of the CDR3 is TGTGCCAGCAGCAAAGAGGGGACAGAGGCAACTAATGAAAAACTGTTTTTT.

V usage is TRBV21-1 and J usage is TRBJ2-5; TRBD2, the table's D call, lacks a check against the DNA. TRBV21-1 is given as a pseudogene. The CDR3 runs 16 residues. For the CDR3, the DNA is TGTGCCAGCAGCAAATCCCCCGGGGGGGAGGAAGAGACCCAGTACTTC. Translated: CASSKSPGGEEETQYF.

This clone was picked up one time. V and J are TRBV10-3 and TRBJ2-7, with D uncertain. The CDR3 extends over 13 amino acids. CDR1 and CDR2 from the germline V gene are ENHRY and SYGVKD. V was cut by 4 bases and J by 4 bases, with 11 bases left in between. The DNA of the CDR3 is TGTGCCATCAGTGCTAACACCGAATACGAGCAGTACTTC. Translating it yields CAISANTEYEQYF.

This sequence joins TRBV7-9 and TRBJ1-1, with 8 bases matching TRBD1. V was pared by 5 bases and J by 0 bases, with 5 bases of the junction left unmatched. This CDR3 is 15 amino acids long. Looked up from germline, CDR1 is SEHNR and CDR2 is FQNEAQ (reference sequence). CDR3 coding DNA: TGTGCCAGCAGCCCGACAGGGGTTATGAACACTGAAGCTTTCTTT. It encodes CASSPTGVMNTEAFF.

The gene calls are TRBV7-9 and TRBJ1-6; 9 bases match TRBD1. V trimming: 4 bases; J trimming: 10 bases; junction bases outside the gene matches: 11. Germline lookup yields CDR1 SEHNR and CDR2 FQNEAQ (reference sequence). This CDR3 has 16 amino acids. CDR3 residues: CASSSVFGQGNSPLHF. The CDR3 DNA reads as TGTGCCAGCAGCTCGGTGTTTGGACAGGGGAACTCACCCCTCCACTTT.

This clone was detected once. The chain employs TRBV27 and TRBJ1-5, with D unresolved. V lost 4 bases and J 4 bases, leaving 11 bases between the germline ends. The germline gives CDR1 MNHEY, CDR2 SMNVEV (reference sequence). CDR3 length: 14 residues. CDR3 sequence: CASSSRRENQPQHF. CDR3 DNA sequence: TGTGCCAGCAGTTCTCGACGGGAAAATCAGCCCCAGCATTTT.

The chain couples TRBV2 to TRBJ2-1; D unclear. The germline V gene encodes CDR1 SNHLY and CDR2 FYNNEI. V was cut by 7 bases and J by 7 bases, with 11 bases left in between. CDR3 length equals 12 residues. CDR3 DNA sequence: TGTGCCAGCAAGCCTCCCAGTAATGAGCAGTTCTTC. Protein product: CASKPPSNEQFF.

This clone was counted once. The V call is TRBV6-5, the J call TRBJ2-5; D not certain. V lost 10 bases and J 5 bases, leaving 17 bases between the germline ends. CDR1 and CDR2 (germline): MNHEY, SVGAGI. The CDR3 has 13 amino acids. This CDR3 reads CATGKHLWETQYF. The CDR3 coding sequence is TGTGCCACAGGAAAGCATTTGTGGGAGACCCAGTACTTC.